This TCR beta chain was identified during a study of cytomegalovirus exposure and HLA in healthy donors. Study-level background: Among some 400 genotyped donors, 80% to 90% fell in the Caucasian-associated ancestry cluster.

In the PCR, 60 Vbeta and 13 Jbeta primers were used. Using immunoSEQ multiplex PCR, the repertoire was profiled, and TCRdb retains in-frame clones only, with some absent. Among over 65,000 clones listed, 75% to 90% were seen once. The CDR3 contains 17 residues. Germline V gives CDR1 SGHRS, CDR2 YFSETQ. V shed 0 bases and J 4 bases; nucleotides not matched to a gene: 7. The receptor was derived from a human donor in good health. The sequenced material came from PBMCs. This chain joins TRBV5-1 and TRBJ2-1; 10 bases match TRBD2. The CDR3 region is CASSLVPIAGGYNEQFF. CDR3 DNA sequence: TGCGCCAGCAGCTTGGTCCCTATAGCGGGGGGTTACAATGAGCAGTTCTTC.